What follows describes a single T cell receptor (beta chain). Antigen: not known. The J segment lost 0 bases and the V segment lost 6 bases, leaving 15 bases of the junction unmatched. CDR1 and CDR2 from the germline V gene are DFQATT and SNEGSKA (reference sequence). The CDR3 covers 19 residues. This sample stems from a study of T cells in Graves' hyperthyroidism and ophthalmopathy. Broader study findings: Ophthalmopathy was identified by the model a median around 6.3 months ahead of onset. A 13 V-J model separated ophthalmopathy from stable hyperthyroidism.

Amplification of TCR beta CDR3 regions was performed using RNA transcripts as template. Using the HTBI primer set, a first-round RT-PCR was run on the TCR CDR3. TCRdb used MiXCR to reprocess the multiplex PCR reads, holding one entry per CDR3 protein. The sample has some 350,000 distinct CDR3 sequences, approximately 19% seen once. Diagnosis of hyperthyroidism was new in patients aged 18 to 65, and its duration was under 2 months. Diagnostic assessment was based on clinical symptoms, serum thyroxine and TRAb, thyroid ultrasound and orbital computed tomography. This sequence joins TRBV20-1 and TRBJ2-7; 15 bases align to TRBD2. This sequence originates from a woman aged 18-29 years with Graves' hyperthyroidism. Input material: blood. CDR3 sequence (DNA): TGCAGTGCCACTGCCCCGGGACTAGCGGGGGGAAGAAGCTCCTACGAGCAGTACTTC. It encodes CSATAPGLAGGRSSYEQYF.